This T cell receptor (beta chain) appears in the sequencing data of a study of cytomegalovirus exposure and HLA in healthy donors. Worth noting for this clone: As yet, its antigen is unknown.

Broader study findings: Associated with cytomegalovirus, according to the listing, were 150 to 200 TCR beta chains.

Use of 60 Vbeta and 13 Jbeta primers characterized the PCR. Here immunoSEQ multiplex PCR was the method, and the copy in TCRdb shows in-frame clones only, minus some. The sample shows roughly 180,000 clones, approximately 84% of them seen only once. Germline lookup yields CDR1 MDHEN and CDR2 SYDVKM. CDR3 length: 18 residues. The receptor was derived from a man between 18 and 35 years old in good health and CMV-seronegative. The chain carries TRBV28 and TRBJ2-5, with TRBD2 matching over 11 bases. The J call may be mistaken, given a closer DNA end match to TRBJ2-7. Sequenced sample: PBMCs. The CDR3 sequence is CASSFNAEPGLADYEQYF. Here the CDR3 DNA reads TGTGCCAGCAGTTTTAATGCGGAACCGGGACTAGCGGATTACGAGCAGTACTTC.